There are many counts of the clone carrying this T cell receptor beta chain. What it binds is not known. Looked up from germline, CDR1 is SGHVS and CDR2 is FQNEAQ. V gave up 0 bases and J gave up 7 bases, with 19 bases separating them. This CDR3 has 16 residues. Via MiXCR, TCRdb re-called the reads, giving one row per CDR3 protein. The sample consists of about 400,000 distinct CDR3 sequences, roughly 18% of them appearing once. This sample stems from a study of T cell repertoires in cytomegalovirus infection. Overall study context: CMV infection together with matching HLA type was indicated by public TCR beta signatures.

Overall study findings and caveats: CMV-specific HLA-C-restricted TCR beta clonotypes dominated the ex vivo response. Of the TCR beta families, the public ones yielded a cumulative frequency that identified carriers of CMV plus the relevant HLA.

This TCR came from a human donor in good health (CMV status not recorded). Some clones in this sample may be carry-over from other donors' samples. Sequencing input: PBMCs. The V gene is TRBV7-8, the J gene TRBJ2-7; D is perhaps TRBD1 (6 bases). The CDR3 bases are TGTGCCAGCAGCTTAGCGCTGCGGACGACAGGAATGGAGCAGTACTTC. The encoded protein is CASSLALRTTGMEQYF.